This T cell receptor (beta chain) was sequenced for a study of identical twins. cDNA molecules carried unique molecular identifiers, and template switching added a universal primer site. A single record per CDR3 protein comes from TCRdb applying MiXCR to the 5' RACE reads. The sample consists of some 500,000 distinct CDR3 sequences, 20% to 25% of them appearing once. CDR3 length equals 13 residues. The V gene lost 8 bases and the J gene lost 10 bases, with 15 bases spanning the gap. In addition, the sample was reused for a study of T cells expressing NK-cell markers.

This chain links TRBV12-3 or TRBV12-4 with TRBJ1-6; a weak D match, TRBD1 (5 bases). The sequence was collected from a woman aged 18-35 years in good health. The sequenced sample consisted of CD4+ T cells sorted from blood. CDR3: CASQAGGFSPLHF. The CDR3 coding sequence is TGTGCCAGCCAAGCTGGGGGTTTCTCACCCCTCCACTTT.